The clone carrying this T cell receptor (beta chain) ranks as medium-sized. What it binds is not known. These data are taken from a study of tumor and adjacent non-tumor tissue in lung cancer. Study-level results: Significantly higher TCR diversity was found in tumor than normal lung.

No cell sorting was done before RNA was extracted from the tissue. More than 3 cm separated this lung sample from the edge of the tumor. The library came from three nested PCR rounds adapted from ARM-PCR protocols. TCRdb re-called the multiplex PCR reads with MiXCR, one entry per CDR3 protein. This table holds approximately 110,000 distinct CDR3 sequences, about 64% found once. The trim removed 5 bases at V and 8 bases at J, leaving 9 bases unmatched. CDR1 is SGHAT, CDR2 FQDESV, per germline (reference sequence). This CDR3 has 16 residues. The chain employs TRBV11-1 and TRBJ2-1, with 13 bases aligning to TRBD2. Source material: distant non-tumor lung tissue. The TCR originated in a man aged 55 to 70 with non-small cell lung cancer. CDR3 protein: CASSARLAGGSHEQFF. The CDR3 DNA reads TGTGCCAGCAGCGCCAGACTAGCGGGAGGTTCTCATGAGCAGTTCTTC.